The present T cell receptor (beta chain) was sequenced within a study of multiple sclerosis patients with progressive multifocal leukoencephalopathy. Broader study findings: It is unclear whether the findings reflect JC virus infection or general immunocompromise. Preferential TRBV-TRBJ pairings or common gene usage were not detected at PML.

On this clone itself: Its antigen is not identified.

Time point meaning: before natalizumab initiation. Before the first natalizumab infusion, T0 blood samples were taken. Spiked into each PCR were synthetic inline TR CDR3 controls of all V-J pairings. The data were produced by immunoSEQ multiplex PCR, yet TCRdb's version contains in-frame clones alone and is incomplete. The sample includes fewer than 40,000 clones, about 88% of them seen just once. Sequencing was carried out using PBMCs. The clonotype comes from a human donor with multiple sclerosis.

The CDR3 sequence: CASSYQSTPPLNEQFF. The CDR3 DNA reads as TGTGCCAGCAGTTACCAGTCTACCCCTCCCCTTAATGAGCAGTTCTTC. The chain has TRBV6-5 and TRBJ2-1; D unresolved. The CDR3 loop spans 16 amino acids. The V end lost 2 bases, the J end lost 7 bases, and 18 bases lay between the germline ends. CDR1 and CDR2 from the germline V gene are MNHEY and SVGAGI.